A single sample gave rise to the 14 T cell receptor beta chains below, sequenced in a study of shared clonotypes between healthy human individuals. Only in-frame clones appear in the TCRdb table, and some are missing; sequencing was by immunoSEQ multiplex PCR. The table has approximately 640,000 clones, about 78% seen once. Sequencing was carried out using memory CD4+ T cells sorted from blood. Regarding subset: CD45RA-negative fraction. The receptor source for this set is a woman between 25 and 40 years old in good health.

This clone was observed a few times. The chain couples TRBV7-8 to TRBJ2-5, with 7 positions matching TRBD1. The DNA end is more similar to TRBJ2-7, so the J call may be wrong. Germline V gives CDR1 SGHVS, CDR2 FQNEAQ. The CDR3 is made up of 15 amino acids. CDR3 region: CASSLPGTETYEQYF. The DNA for the CDR3 is TGTGCCAGCAGCTTACCCGGGACAGAGACCTACGAGCAGTACTTC.

This clone was detected only a few times. This chain connects TRBV4-1 to TRBJ1-4; possible D gene TRBD1, 6 bases. Trimming cost V 4 bases and J 6 bases, with 12 bases left between them. Per the germline V gene, CDR1 is MGHRA and CDR2 is YSYEKL. This CDR3 contains 14 residues. The CDR3 here is CASSPRPGDEKLFF. CDR3 nucleotides: TGCGCCAGCAGCCCCAGACCAGGGGATGAAAAACTGTTTTTT.

The J gene is TRBJ2-1, the V gene TRBV15; the D call may be TRBD1 or TRBD2 (5 bases each). CDR1 and CDR2 (germline): LNHNV, YYDKDF (reference sequence). Trimming took 3 bases from V and 8 from J, leaving 14 bases between them. The CDR3 has 14 residues. The CDR3, as DNA: TGTGCCACCAGCAGCCCGGGACCCACCGATGAGCAGTTCTTC. Protein product: CATSSPGPTDEQFF. The full variable domain, with the rest looked up from reference TRBV15 and TRBJ2-1, is DAMVIQNPRYQVTQFGKPVTLSCSQTLNHNVMYWYQQKSSQAPKLLFHYYDKDFNNEADTPDNFQSRRPNTSFCFLDIRSPGLGDTAMYLCATSSPGPTDEQFFGPGTRLTVL.

The chain employs TRBV28 and TRBJ1-5, with a weak D call TRBD1 (5 bases). V lost 10 bases to trimming and J lost 2 bases, with 18 bases between them. From germline, CDR1 is MDHEN and CDR2 SYDVKM. The CDR3 is 15 residues long. The CDR3 is CATSRVIGGNQPQHF. CDR3 coding DNA: TGTGCCACCAGCCGGGTTATAGGGGGCAATCAGCCCCAGCATTTT.

This clone has just a few counts. The V and J genes are TRBV29-1 and TRBJ1-1, with a tentative D call TRBD1 (5 bases). Trimming shortened V by 4 bases and J by 1 base, and 10 bases separated the two germline ends. Germline V gene lookup returns CDR1 SQVTM and CDR2 ANQGSEA. CDR3 length equals 13 residues. The CDR3 bases are TGCAGCGTTGGAGACAGTTGGAACACTGAAGCTTTCTTT. This translates into CSVGDSWNTEAFF.

The chain joins TRBV28 to TRBJ1-1; D might be TRBD1 (6 bases). The germline CDR1 and CDR2 sequences are MDHEN and SYDVKM. The CDR3 runs 15 residues. Trimming took off 6 bases at V and 0 bases at J, with 14 bases between the two ends. CDR3 amino acids: CASRTGGHMNTEAFF. CDR3 in DNA: TGTGCCAGCAGAACGGGGGGACACATGAACACTGAAGCTTTCTTT.

The chain links TRBV27 to TRBJ1-5; the D gene is possibly TRBD1 (5 bases). Germline CDR1 is MNHEY and CDR2 is SMNVEV (reference sequence). Trimming took 2 bases from V and 0 from J, leaving 14 bases between them. The CDR3 runs to 17 residues. The CDR3: CASSLAGVPRSNQPQHF. CDR3 coding DNA: TGTGCCAGCAGTTTAGCGGGGGTCCCTCGTAGCAATCAGCCCCAGCATTTT.

The table lists this clone with a count of one. Distinct nucleotide sequences in the sample also encode this CDR3. The rearrangement joins TRBV7-2 to TRBJ2-3; D is ambiguous. Per the germline V gene, CDR1 is SGHTA and CDR2 is FQGNSA. The CDR3 extends over 13 amino acids. The germline V and J ends were trimmed by 1 base and 1 base, with 3 bases remaining between them. The chain's CDR3 is CASSLVGTDTQYF. CDR3 nucleotides: TGTGCCAGCAGCTTAGTAGGCACAGATACGCAGTATTTT.

In the case of this clone: Other nucleotide sequences in the sample specify the same CDR3. This chain connects TRBV30 to TRBJ1-1; 7 bases are a match to TRBD1. The V gene's germline CDR1 is GTSNPN and CDR2 SVGIG (reference sequence). V trimming: 4 bases; J trimming: 0 bases; junction bases outside the gene matches: 2. The CDR3 totals 13 residues. The CDR3 sequence: CAWTGTVNTEAFF. Written as DNA, the CDR3 is TGTGCCTGGACCGGGACAGTGAACACTGAAGCTTTCTTT.

V and J are TRBV28 and TRBJ2-1; 10 nucleotides agree with TRBD2. This CDR3 is 12 amino acids long. Germline CDR1 is MDHEN and CDR2 is SYDVKM. J was trimmed by 14 bases and V by 10 bases; bases with no gene match: 11. CDR3 DNA: TGTGCCACCGACCTTACTAGCGGGAAGAAGTTCTTC. The encoded protein is CATDLTSGKKFF.

The chain is built from TRBV25-1 and TRBJ2-3, with 9 bases matching TRBD2. Germline V gene sequence: CDR1 MGHDK, CDR2 SYGVNS. The length of the CDR3 is 18 residues. V lost 6 bases and J lost 2; bases outside the gene matches: 15. CDR3 region: CASSDSRALAGLTDTQYF. In DNA form, the CDR3 reads TGTGCCAGCAGCGATTCTCGGGCACTAGCGGGCCTCACAGATACGCAGTATTTT.

This clone was seen once. The chain has TRBV10-3 and TRBJ1-2, with no clear D. This CDR3 is built from 14 residues. Trimming shortened V by 2 bases and J by 0 bases, and 7 bases separated the two germline ends. Germline V CDR1 and CDR2: ENHRY, SYGVKD. CDR3 amino acids: CAISELSANYGYTF. Written as DNA, the CDR3 is TGTGCCATCAGTGAGCTATCAGCTAACTATGGCTACACCTTC.

The rearrangement links TRBV27 to TRBJ2-1; 11 bases are a match to TRBD2. Germline CDR1 MNHEY, CDR2 SMNVEV (reference sequence). V was pared by 3 bases and J by 9 bases, with 10 bases of the junction left unmatched. The CDR3 covers 16 residues. The CDR3 coding sequence is TGTGCCAGCAGTTTTCCTAGCGGGAGGAACCCCGGTGAGCAGTTCTTC. This codes for CASSFPSGRNPGEQFF.

To note about this clone: Given a much more abundant clone one base away, this may be a read error. The J gene is TRBJ2-6, the V gene TRBV27; TRBD2 is a possible D gene (5 bases). The V and J ends lost 6 bases and 1 base respectively, with 19 bases between them. Germline lookup yields CDR1 MNHEY and CDR2 SMNVEV (reference sequence). The length of the CDR3 is 18 residues. DNA for the CDR3: TGTGCCAGCAGCCAAAACAGTCACGGGGAATCTGGGGCCAACGTCCTGACTTTC. Residues: CASSQNSHGESGANVLTF.